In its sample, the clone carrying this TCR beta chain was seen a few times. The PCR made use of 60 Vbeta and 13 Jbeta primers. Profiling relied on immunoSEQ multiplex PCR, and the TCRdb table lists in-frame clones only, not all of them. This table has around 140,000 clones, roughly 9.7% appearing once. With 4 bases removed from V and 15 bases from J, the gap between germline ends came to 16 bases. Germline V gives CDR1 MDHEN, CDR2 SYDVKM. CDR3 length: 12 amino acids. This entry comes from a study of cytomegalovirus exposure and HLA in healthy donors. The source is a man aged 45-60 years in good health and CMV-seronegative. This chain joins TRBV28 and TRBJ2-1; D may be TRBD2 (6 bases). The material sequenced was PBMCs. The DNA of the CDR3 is TGTGCCAGCAGTTCCCCCAGGAGGGGCCCGTTCTTC. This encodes CASSSPRRGPFF.